This TCR beta chain came from a study of vaccination and CD4 T cells after COVID-19. Whole-study context: Median time from COVID diagnosis to post-COVID sampling was approximately 3.5 months (35 to 161). At a median approximately 76 days (range 14 to 241) after dose two, post-vaccine samples were obtained. Study-level points and caveats: Post-vaccination, and not before, a median approximately 86% of reactive clones appeared in convalescent patients.

V lost 6 bases and J 4 bases, leaving 10 bases between the germline ends. CDR1 and CDR2 from the germline V gene are SNHLY and FYNNEI. This CDR3 contains 13 residues. Once obtained from cultured CD4+ T cells, the DNA was sequenced using the Oncomine TCR Beta short-read assay. In TCRdb, the PCR reads were re-called with MiXCR into one record per CDR3 protein. The data show some 15,000 distinct CDR3 sequences, roughly a third seen once. This clonotype was seen a handful of times. Its antigen is not identified. The treatment here: 10-day PBMC culture with coronavirus spike peptide pools or control peptides (ViraFEST assay). Fresh IL-2 medium was used to replace half of the medium on days 3 and 7.

The specimen comprised CD4+ T cells from blood, cultured in vitro, sampled after SARS-CoV-2 vaccination. The chain joins TRBV2 to TRBJ2-1; D tentatively reads TRBD1 or TRBD2 (5 bases each). The TCR comes from a human donor who had recovered from COVID-19. This CDR3 reads CASSRDGYNEQFF. CDR3 sequence (DNA): TGTGCCAGCAGCCGGGACGGTTACAATGAGCAGTTCTTC.